Below, one T cell receptor beta chain is given with its context. Its antigen is unknown. Of the isolated RNA, all was reverse transcribed, and so the sequenced material was expressed TCRB transcripts. The table came from immunoSEQ multiplex PCR; TCRdb's copy has only in-frame clones and leaves some out. The sample includes around 160,000 clones, roughly 65% of them seen just once. The record originates from a study of beta chain features in type 1 diabetes. General observations from the study: Researchers report that Type 1 diabetes patients had moderately but significantly shorter TCRB CDR3s across all four CD4+ subsets.

The CDR3 extends over 13 amino acids. V lost 3 bases and J 7 bases, leaving 15 bases between the germline ends. Germline V CDR1 and CDR2: GTSNPN, SVGIG (reference sequence). This TCR derives from a man between 25 and 39 years old with type 1 diabetes. The rearrangement links TRBV30 to TRBJ1-1; a weak D match, TRBD1 (5 bases). Material: naive CD4+ T cells from blood. CDR3: CAWRINLGGEAFF. The CDR3 region has the DNA TGTGCCTGGAGGATAAACCTCGGGGGTGAAGCTTTCTTT. The complete variable domain, with remaining parts taken from reference TRBV30 and TRBJ1-1, reads SQTIHQWPATLVQPVGSPLSLECTVEGTSNPNLYWYRQAAGRGLQLLFYSVGIGQISSEVPQNLSASRPQDRQFILSSKKLLLSDSGFYLCAWRINLGGEAFFGQGTRLTVV.